This paragraph covers one TCR beta chain sequence. This receptor's antigen is unknown. No base qualities exist here, and no much larger clone lies one base off it. One collaborating source in Seattle enrolled patients during active infection and followed them longitudinally through the course of disease. Collaborating institutions collected whole blood in K2EDTA tubes following their own protocols. Collaborator samples were shipped for TCRbeta analysis as frozen whole blood, isolated PBMCs, or DNA extracted from either sample type. The data are from a study of blood T cell repertoires in COVID-19 (dated by TCRdb to about 2020). For the study in its entirety: Collaborator samples came from the United States, Italy and Spain and covered acute and convalescent phases of COVID-19. The material from the prospective study consisted of cDNA or gDNA derived from T cells, B-cell-depleted T cells, or PBMCs. Subjects who had been exposed to COVID-19, were actively infected with it, or had recovered from it provided the deeply sampled blood TCRbeta repertoires that made up the dataset. A freely available public database, intended as a resource for researchers studying the immune response to SARS-CoV-2, is where the repertoires were released. Samples came from the ongoing ImmuneRACE study (first 160 participants) plus 1,254 subjects from 6 global collaborators. Nearly every sample came with metadata listing a de-identified subject ID, COVID-19 status, age in years and sex. Where HLA class I and class II types were available, the types were taken from metadata supplied by the sample provider, not from assay-based typing.

Points the paper makes about the study in general: Clinical and demographic metadata were provided uncurated, with the amount varying by source and participant.

The germline V gene (reference sequence) yields LNHDA for CDR1 and SQIVND for CDR2. Between the V and J ends, shortened by 3 bases and 1 base respectively, the junction contains 12 bases. The CDR3 contains 15 residues, cysteine and phenylalanine counted. Solely the CDR3 DNA is kept, with 45 bases framed from the first base. TCRbeta CDR3 regions were amplified from genomic DNA by means of the immunoSEQ Assay, a bias-controlled multiplex PCR. The authors' pipeline ran thus. The number of nucleated cells in each sample was estimated by amplification of reference gene primers within the assay. Sequence reads were collapsed and filtered to measure the absolute abundance of every unique TCRbeta CDR3 rearrangement. For each sample, productive Simpson clonality was calculated as the square root of Simpson's diversity index across productive rearrangements. Here the immuneACCESS table is served through TCRdb, limited to in-frame sequences with V and J called. Missing clones are a known gap in these copies; in checked studies unresolved V genes cover under half, and the rest lacks a known reason. The V and J calls and clone size were taken over from that table, and D and trimming were inferred from the DNA. For this sample there are 300,000 to 400,000 clones; 88% appear just once. The top ten clones comprise 7% to 8% of the sample.

This TCR came from a woman between 65 and 79 years old with COVID-19, enrolled during active disease. Here the chain combines TRBV19 and TRBJ2-5; TRBD2 might be the D gene, on 5 matching bases. What was sequenced was peripheral blood. The nucleotide sequence reads as follows: TGTGCCAGTAGTATTTTTGGGAGCGGCCAAGAGACCCAGTACTTC. This yields the protein CASSIFGSGQETQYF.